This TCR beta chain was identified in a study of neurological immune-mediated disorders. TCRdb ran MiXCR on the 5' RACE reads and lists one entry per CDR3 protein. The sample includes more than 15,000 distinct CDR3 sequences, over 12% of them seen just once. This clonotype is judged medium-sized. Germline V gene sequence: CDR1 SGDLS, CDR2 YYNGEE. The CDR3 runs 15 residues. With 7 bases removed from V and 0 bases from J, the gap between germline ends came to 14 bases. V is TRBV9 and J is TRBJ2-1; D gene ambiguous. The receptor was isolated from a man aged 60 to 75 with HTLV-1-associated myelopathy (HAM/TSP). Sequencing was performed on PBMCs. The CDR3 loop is CASGNLGSSYNEQFF. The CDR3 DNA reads TGTGCCAGCGGCAACCTGGGAAGCTCCTACAATGAGCAGTTCTTC. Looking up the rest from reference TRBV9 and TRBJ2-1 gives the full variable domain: DSGVTQTPKHLITATGQRVTLRCSPRSGDLSVYWYQQSLDQGLQFLIQYYNGEERAKGNILERFSAQQFPDLHSELNLSSLELGDSALYFCASGNLGSSYNEQFFGPGTRLTVL.